The present TCR beta chain was sequenced within a study of T cells in Graves' hyperthyroidism and ophthalmopathy. Comment on this clonotype: Its specificity is not known.

Germline lookup yields CDR1 SGHTA and CDR2 FQGNSA. Trimming took 1 base from V and 10 from J; bases not matched to a gene: 2. The CDR3 covers 13 residues. Patients aged 18 to 65 had newly diagnosed hyperthyroidism of under 2 months' duration. Any patient presenting with uncontrolled infection, other autoimmune disease, pregnancy or lactation was left out. Each 10 ml fresh peripheral blood draw supplied the PBMCs. The CDR3 regions of TCR beta were amplified from RNA transcripts. The TCR CDR3 first-round RT-PCR relied on the HTBI primer set. Using its own MiXCR run on the multiplex PCR reads, TCRdb lists one record per CDR3 protein. The table has 340,000 or so distinct CDR3 sequences, approximately 18% seen once. Study findings and constraints: Among thyroid clonotypes expanded above 0.001, most also appeared in blood.

The source of this sequence is a woman between 50 and 59 years old with Graves' hyperthyroidism. The sample comprised blood. The gene calls are TRBV7-2 and TRBJ2-3, with TRBD2 matching 10 bases. The CDR3 loop is CASSLVLAGAQYF. The DNA for the CDR3 is TGTGCCAGCAGCTTAGTGCTAGCGGGGGCGCAGTATTTT.